The clone carrying this T cell receptor (beta chain) was seen repeatedly, ten times or more. Its cognate antigen is unknown. The sample is drawn from a study of T cell repertoires in cytomegalovirus infection. For the study at large: Based on public TCR beta signatures, there were indications of CMV infection and of a matching HLA type.

Deletions cut 0 bases from V and 2 bases from J, with 5 bases between. The CDR3 spans 13 residues. Germline V gene data show CDR1 as LNHNV and CDR2 as YYDKDF (reference sequence). TCRdb re-analysed the reads in MiXCR, keeping a single row per CDR3 protein. The data hold approximately 500,000 distinct CDR3 sequences, with about 17% observed a single time. Study-level findings and limits: HLA-C-restricted, CMV-specific TCR beta clonotypes were dominant ex vivo.

Sequencing was performed on CD8+ T cells from PBMCs. This TCR was sampled from a human donor in good health (CMV status not recorded). Some clones in this sample may be carry-over from other donors' samples. The rearrangement links TRBV15 to TRBJ2-7; the D is unclear. DNA for the CDR3: TGTGCCACCAGCAGAGAAGGCCCCTACGAGCAGTACTTC. Translating gives CATSREGPYEQYF.